This is a list of T cell receptor beta chains from one sample in a study of siplizumab effects on memory and regulatory T cells. Sequencing was performed with immunoSEQ multiplex PCR; in TCRdb, only in-frame clones are kept and a portion is missing. The sample lists around 82,000 clones; 93% were seen once. Sequenced: CD8+ T cells sorted from blood. The receptors here all came from a human donor in good health. The CDR3 runs from the conserved cysteine through the conserved F or W. A D gene is named only where the DNA matches it firmly. Some rows mark clone size as missing; the rest say once, few, many or name a class of expanded clone.

v_gene	d_gene	abundance	j_gene	CDR3aa	CDR3nt
TRBV9	-	-	TRBJ2-7	CASSRGFFSYEQYF	TGTGCCAGCAGCCGAGGGTTTTTTTCCTACGAGCAGTACTTC
TRBV2	TRBD1	-	TRBJ2-5	CASRPDRDPQETQYF	TGTGCCAGCAGGCCTGACAGGGACCCCCAAGAGACCCAGTACTTC
TRBV5-6	TRBD1	-	TRBJ1-1	CASSLGQGITEAFF	TGTGCCAGCAGCTTGGGACAGGGCATCACTGAAGCTTTCTTT
TRBV5-4	-	-	TRBJ2-3	CASSLETVFDTQYF	TGTGCCAGCAGCTTGGAGACGGTATTCGATACGCAGTATTTT
TRBV19	TRBD1	few	TRBJ1-1	CASTGQGGTEAFF	TGTGCCAGTACCGGACAGGGAGGCACTGAAGCTTTCTTT
TRBV30	-	-	TRBJ2-7	CAWSVQGPPYEQYF	TGTGCCTGGAGTGTGCAGGGTCCCCCCTACGAGCAGTACTTC
TRBV19	TRBD1	-	TRBJ1-5	CASSMGDRAYNQPQHF	TGTGCCAGTAGTATGGGGGACAGGGCGTACAATCAGCCCCAGCATTTT
TRBV7-8	-	-	TRBJ2-7	CASSSTGAYEQYF	TGTGCCAGCAGCTCTACAGGAGCCTACGAGCAGTACTTC
TRBV2	TRBD2	-	TRBJ2-7	CASSVSGGPYEQYF	TGTGCCAGCAGCGTTAGCGGGGGGCCCTACGAGCAGTACTTC
TRBV7-6	TRBD1	once	TRBJ2-1	CASTHRDSSYNEQFF	TGTGCCAGCACTCACAGGGACAGCTCCTACAATGAGCAGTTCTTC
TRBV28	-	-	TRBJ2-3	CASSPLGLSDTQYF	TGTGCCAGCAGCCCCCTGGGCCTGTCAGATACGCAGTATTTT
TRBV7-3	-	-	TRBJ1-2	CASSRRVWGYTF	TGTGCCAGCTCCCGTAGGGTGTGGGGCTACACCTTC
TRBV6-5	-	-	TRBJ2-3	CASSYTSTDTQYF	TGTGCCAGCAGTTATACCAGCACAGATACGCAGTATTTT